A single sample gave rise to the 7 T cell receptor beta chains below, sequenced in a study of OX40 agonist ivuxolimab in advanced cancers. Produced via immunoSEQ multiplex PCR; TCRdb's table is partial and in-frame only. In the table there are around 99,000 clones, less than 95% of which are singletons. The sample in question was CD4+ or CD8+ T cells sorted from blood, obtained in a trial of the OX40 agonist ivuxolimab. These receptors all stem from an adult with an advanced solid tumor such as melanoma, head and neck, liver or kidney cancer.

The gene calls are TRBV11-2 and TRBJ2-5; D is possibly TRBD1 or TRBD2 (5 bases each). V was shortened by 1 base and J by 4 bases, with 13 bases between the two germline ends. This CDR3 has 15 residues. Germline V gene sequence: CDR1 SGHAT, CDR2 FQNNGV. CDR3 DNA: TGTGCCAGCAGCTTAGGGGGACCCCTTAGAGAGACCCAGTACTTC. It specifies CASSLGGPLRETQYF. The whole variable domain, remainder taken from reference TRBV11-2 and TRBJ2-5, is EAGVAQSPRYKIIEKRQSVAFWCNPISGHATLYWYQQILGQGPKLLIQFQNNGVVDDSQLPKDRFSAERLKGVDSTLKIQPAKLEDSAVYLCASSLGGPLRETQYFGPGTRLLVL.

The V gene is TRBV7-3, the J gene TRBJ1-2; D is unresolved. The CDR3 has 15 amino acids. Germline V lookup: CDR1 SGHTA, CDR2 FQGTGA. V was clipped by 2 bases and J by 8 bases, with 18 bases between them. Here the CDR3 DNA reads TGTGCCAGCAGCTTAGGCCAAGGATACAGCGACGGCTACACCTTC. It specifies CASSLGQGYSDGYTF.

The V call is TRBV19, the J call TRBJ2-1; 8 bases are a match to TRBD2. The germline V gene encodes CDR1 LNHDA and CDR2 SQIVND (reference sequence). This CDR3 is 15 amino acids long. The ends lost 5 bases at V and 4 bases at J; junction bases unmatched: 7. The CDR3 is CASSLGGRKYNEQFF. In DNA form, the CDR3 reads TGTGCCAGTAGTCTGGGCGGGAGGAAGTACAATGAGCAGTTCTTC.

Only a few counts were recorded for this clone. The V and J genes are TRBV9 and TRBJ1-5; D call uncertain. The V gene's germline CDR1 is SGDLS and CDR2 YYNGEE. V lost 0 bases and J 4 bases, leaving 11 bases between the germline ends. The CDR3 has 15 amino acids. The CDR3 DNA follows: TGTGCCAGCAGCGTAGAAGGAGGGAGAAATCAGCCCCAGCATTTT. Translating gives CASSVEGGRNQPQHF.

The V gene is TRBV18, the J gene TRBJ2-1; 7 nucleotides line up with TRBD1. The CDR3 sequence is 15 residues long. V was pared by 0 bases and J by 9 bases, with 8 bases of the junction left unmatched. Germline loops: CDR1 KGHSH, CDR2 LQKENI. CDR3 nucleotide sequence: TGTGCCAGCTCACCACCCGGCAGGGGGACGACTGAGCAGTTCTTC. This codes for CASSPPGRGTTEQFF.

The chain joins TRBV19 to TRBJ2-1; 7 bases are a match to TRBD1. Germline V gene lookup returns CDR1 LNHDA and CDR2 SQIVND (reference sequence). The CDR3 is 15 residues long. With V trimmed by 7 bases and J by 5 bases, 11 bases remained unmatched. For the CDR3, the DNA is TGTGCCAGTACCCCGGGACAGCAACTTGACAATGAGCAGTTCTTC. Protein product: CASTPGQQLDNEQFF.

In this sample, this clone turned up once. The chain couples TRBV21-1 to TRBJ1-1. TRBV21-1 is a pseudogene locus. The CDR3 extends over 15 amino acids. The DNA for the CDR3 is TGTGCCAGCAGCAAAAAGGGAGGACAGAACACTGAAGCTTTCTTT. It translates to CASSKKGGQNTEAFF.